This T cell receptor beta chain originates from a study of blood T cell repertoires in COVID-19. Across the whole study: Acute and convalescent COVID-19 samples came from the United States, Italy and Spain. T cells, B-cell-depleted T cells, or PBMCs supplied cDNA or gDNA.

Using immunoSEQ multiplex PCR, the repertoire was profiled, and TCRdb retains in-frame clones only, with some absent. The sample lists fewer than 500,000 clones; roughly 85% were seen once. Participants were aged about 18 to 90 years from approximately 24 US areas. Allocation to cohorts depended on clinical history reported by the participants. From germline, CDR1 is MNHEY and CDR2 SVGAGI. The CDR3 spans 14 residues. Trimming removed 6 bases at V and 7 bases at J, with 16 bases between. The sample was PBMCs or T cells enriched from blood (not recorded which). The receptor comes from a young woman with acute COVID-19. The chain employs TRBV6-5 and TRBJ1-5; D not resolved. CDR3 loop: CASSHGRVRQPQHF. DNA of the CDR3: TGTGCCAGCAGCCACGGGAGGGTACGGCAGCCCCAGCATTTT.